The 11 T cell receptor beta chains presented below share a single source sample, sequenced in a study of T cell changes during pregnancy in multiple sclerosis. Generated by immunoSEQ multiplex PCR, the TCRdb table keeps only in-frame clones and is missing some. Here the sample spans some 37,000 clones, 80% to 95% being singletons. The specimen was CD4+ T cells from peripheral blood mononuclear cells, collected after pregnancy. The receptor source for this set is a female donor in good health, enrolled as a control in a pregnancy study.

Here the CDR3 reads CASSAGSRYTF. The CDR3 nucleotides read TGTGCCAGCAGTGCCGGGTCCCGCTACACCTTC. V and J are TRBV6-6 and TRBJ1-2; D is ambiguous. The germline CDR1 and CDR2 sequences are MNHNY and SVGAGI (reference sequence). The CDR3 runs 11 residues. V dropped 5 bases and J dropped 9 bases, with 10 bases sitting between them.

The chain uses TRBV10-3 and TRBJ1-1, with 8 bases identical to TRBD1. The CDR3 totals 15 residues. J gave up 0 bases and V 6 bases, and 6 bases lay outside the gene matches. From germline, CDR1 is ENHRY and CDR2 SYGVKD. Written as DNA, the CDR3 is TGTGCCATCAGACTGGGACAGGCCTTGAACACTGAAGCTTTCTTT. It specifies CAIRLGQALNTEAFF.

The J gene is TRBJ2-1, the V gene TRBV11-2, with D possibly matching TRBD2 (6 bases). V was trimmed by 2 bases and J by 6 bases, leaving 14 bases between them. Per germline, CDR1 SGHAT and CDR2 FQNNGV. This CDR3 has 15 residues. This CDR3 is CASSLLPGLSNEQFF. The CDR3 bases are TGTGCCAGCAGCTTATTGCCGGGACTCTCCAATGAGCAGTTCTTC.

The chain carries TRBV5-1 and TRBJ1-1, with TRBD1 matching over 7 bases. CDR1 SGHRS and CDR2 YFSETQ come from the germline V gene. The CDR3 extends over 16 amino acids. Losses at the gene ends were 4 bases for V and 2 bases for J; bases not matched to a gene: 11. The CDR3 is CASSPRDSALNTEAFF. Written as DNA, the CDR3 is TGCGCCAGCAGCCCGAGGGACAGCGCTCTAAACACTGAAGCTTTCTTT.

The chain has TRBV7-9 and TRBJ1-5; D is unclear. V shed 1 base and J shed 6 bases, with 13 bases lying between them. The CDR3 consists of 15 residues. The germline V gene has CDR1 SEHNR and CDR2 FQNEAQ (reference sequence). The CDR3 coding sequence is TGTGCCAGCAGCTTAGGGACGGGAGATTTTCAGCCCCAGCATTTT. It translates to CASSLGTGDFQPQHF. Full variable domain (outside the CDR3, taken from reference TRBV7-9 and TRBJ1-5): DTGVSQNPRHKITKRGQNVTFRCDPISEHNRLYWYRQTLGQGPEFLTYFQNEAQLEKSRLLSDRFSAERPKGSFSTLEIQRTEQGDSAMYLCASSLGTGDFQPQHFGDGTRLSIL.

This rearrangement joins TRBV18 to TRBJ1-2; 7 bases match TRBD1. After removal of 2 bases from V and 0 bases from J, the junction contained 6 bases not matched to a gene. This CDR3 spans 16 amino acids. Germline CDR1 reads KGHSH; CDR2 reads LQKENI. The CDR3 sequence is CASSPGTQGTNYGYTF. As DNA, the CDR3 is TGTGCCAGCTCACCAGGGACACAGGGGACTAACTATGGCTACACCTTC.

This chain joins TRBV7-6 and TRBJ1-4; D gene uncertain. V lost 0 bases to trimming and J lost 3 bases, with 8 bases between them. Germline V lookup: CDR1 SGHVS, CDR2 FNYEAQ. The CDR3 loop spans 15 amino acids. The CDR3 spells CASSLASRANEKLFF. The CDR3 bases are TGTGCCAGCAGCTTAGCCAGCCGGGCTAATGAAAAACTGTTTTTT.

The rearrangement joins TRBV6-1 to TRBJ2-5; D may be TRBD1 (6 bases). V was shortened by 4 bases and J by 0 bases, with 12 bases between the two germline ends. Germline lookup yields CDR1 MNHNS and CDR2 SASEGT. The length of the CDR3 is 15 residues. The CDR3 loop is CASSATQGYQETQYF. DNA for the CDR3: TGTGCCAGCAGTGCCACCCAGGGGTACCAAGAGACCCAGTACTTC.

J is TRBJ1-2 and V is TRBV6-5; D call uncertain. V was trimmed by 3 bases and J by 6 bases, leaving 14 bases between them. This CDR3 spans 14 amino acids. Germline V gene data show CDR1 as MNHEY and CDR2 as SVGAGI. This CDR3 reads CASSYDFVQDGYTF. The CDR3 DNA reads TGTGCCAGCAGTTATGATTTTGTGCAGGATGGCTACACCTTC.

This chain connects TRBV6-1 to TRBJ1-2; a weak D match, TRBD1 (5 bases). With 7 bases removed from V and 5 bases from J, the gap between germline ends came to 14 bases. Germline lookup yields CDR1 MNHNS and CDR2 SASEGT. This CDR3 spans 13 amino acids. The CDR3 region is CASIRGREYGYTF. In DNA form, the CDR3 reads TGTGCCAGCATAAGGGGCAGGGAATATGGCTACACCTTC.

This chain connects TRBV7-6 to TRBJ1-1, with TRBD1 matching 8 bases. The germline gives CDR1 SGHVS, CDR2 FNYEAQ. This CDR3 has 13 residues. After removal of 4 bases from V and 11 bases from J, the junction contained 9 bases not matched to a gene. CDR3 in amino acids: CASSSGPGQVAFF. The CDR3 DNA reads TGTGCCAGCAGCTCAGGGCCGGGACAGGTTGCTTTCTTT.